Shown below are 23 T cell receptor beta chains from a single sample sequenced in a study of OX40 agonist ivuxolimab in advanced cancers. TCRdb keeps only in-frame clones here, not all; method: immunoSEQ multiplex PCR. The table lists approximately 60,000 clones, around 90% of them singletons. Sequencing was performed on CD4+ or CD8+ T cells sorted from blood, taken in a trial of the OX40 agonist ivuxolimab. The receptors stem from an adult with an advanced solid tumor such as melanoma, head and neck, liver or kidney cancer.

The rearrangement uses TRBV11-2 and TRBJ1-3; tentative D call: TRBD1 (6 bases). V was trimmed by 4 bases and J by 2 bases, leaving 9 bases between them. The CDR3 spans 14 residues. The germline CDR1 and CDR2 sequences are SGHAT and FQNNGV. CDR3 DNA: TGTGCCAGCAGCTACGCAGGGGCTGGAAACACCATATATTTT. It translates to CASSYAGAGNTIYF.

This clone appeared a single time. This chain connects TRBV19 to TRBJ1-2; tentatively, D is TRBD1 (6 bases). The CDR3 runs 15 residues. Germline CDR1 reads LNHDA; CDR2 reads SQIVND (reference sequence). The V end lost 6 bases, the J end lost 0 bases, and 14 bases lay between the germline ends. The CDR3 sequence is CASSSPQGANYGYTF. CDR3 DNA: TGTGCCAGTAGCTCCCCACAGGGAGCTAACTATGGCTACACCTTC.

The rearrangement links TRBV30 to TRBJ2-5, with D tentatively TRBD1 or TRBD2 (6 bases each). Trimming left V 5 bases short and J 5 bases short, with 18 bases between. Germline V gene lookup returns CDR1 GTSNPN and CDR2 SVGIG (reference sequence). The CDR3 sequence is 14 residues long. The CDR3 sequence: CAWGGIQGTETQYF. In DNA, the CDR3 is TGTGCCTGGGGGGGGATTCAGGGGACGGAGACCCAGTACTTC.

This CDR3 is CASISGQGYYGYTF. The CDR3 DNA reads TGTGCCAGCATCTCGGGTCAGGGATACTATGGCTACACCTTC. The gene calls are TRBV28 and TRBJ1-2; TRBD1 is a possible D gene (5 bases). The ends were cut back, 7 bases at V and 3 bases at J, with 15 bases in the middle. Germline V gene lookup returns CDR1 MDHEN and CDR2 SYDVKM. The CDR3 runs 14 residues.

The count of this clone is one. The chain recombines TRBV9 with TRBJ1-1, with a possible D match to TRBD1 (5 bases). This CDR3 has 12 residues. Germline lookup yields CDR1 SGDLS and CDR2 YYNGEE. Trimming took 7 bases from V and 6 from J, leaving 13 bases between them. The CDR3 spells CASGALGPEAFF. The CDR3 DNA sequence: TGTGCCAGCGGGGCTTTGGGACCTGAAGCTTTCTTT.

The rearrangement uses TRBV28 and TRBJ2-5; tentative D call: TRBD1 (6 bases). Germline V gene lookup returns CDR1 MDHEN and CDR2 SYDVKM. The V end was cut by 5 bases, the J end by 2 bases, with 12 bases between. The CDR3 length is 14 residues. As DNA, the CDR3 is TGTGCCAGCAGTCACAGGGATCTACAAGAGACCCAGTACTTC. Its translation is CASSHRDLQETQYF.

This clone was picked up a small number of times. The chain combines TRBV15 with TRBJ2-2; 8 bases line up with TRBD2. This CDR3 contains 14 residues. Germline values: CDR1 LNHNV, CDR2 YYDKDF (reference sequence). The junction had 5 bases not matched to a gene; V was cut back by 9 bases and J by 2 bases. Written as DNA, the CDR3 is TGTGCCACGAAAGCGGGAGAAAACACCGGGGAGCTGTTTTTT. Translation gives CATKAGENTGELFF.

This rearrangement joins TRBV4-2 to TRBJ2-1; 7 positions match TRBD2. This CDR3 contains 15 residues. Looked up from germline, CDR1 is LGHNA and CDR2 is YNFKEQ. The ends lost 2 bases at V and 5 bases at J; junction bases unmatched: 6. CDR3 nucleotides: TGTGCCAGCAGCCAATTACGGGAGGAAGACAATGAGCAGTTCTTC. Its protein product is CASSQLREEDNEQFF.

The CDR3 spells CASRPDYTDTQYF. CDR3 bases: TGTGCCAGCAGGCCCGACTACACAGATACGCAGTATTTT. The J gene is TRBJ2-3, the V gene TRBV7-9; D is perhaps TRBD2 (5 bases). Germline V CDR1 and CDR2: SEHNR, FQNEAQ (reference sequence). The CDR3 length is 13 residues. Trimming stripped 6 bases from V and 2 bases from J, with 9 bases between.

A single count supports this clone. The chain couples TRBV13 to TRBJ2-7; 7 nucleotides match TRBD1. CDR1 is PRHDT, CDR2 FYEKMQ, per germline (reference sequence). The ends lost 1 base at V and 6 bases at J; junction bases unmatched: 3. CDR3 length: 13 amino acids. CDR3 protein: CASSLEGAVEQYF. In nucleotides, the CDR3 is TGTGCCAGCAGCTTAGAGGGGGCGGTCGAGCAGTACTTC.

The chain's CDR3 is CASSLQPQPRDGYTF. The CDR3, as DNA: TGTGCCAGCAGCTTACAGCCACAGCCAAGGGATGGCTACACCTTC. This chain links TRBV7-9 with TRBJ1-2; D unclear. V lost 2 bases and J lost 6, with 16 bases in between. Germline CDR1 reads SEHNR; CDR2 reads FQNEAQ (reference sequence). CDR3 length equals 15 residues.

V and J are TRBV19 and TRBJ2-7; D is ambiguous. The CDR3 totals 13 residues. Germline CDR1 reads LNHDA; CDR2 reads SQIVND (reference sequence). The ends were cut back, 1 base at V and 7 bases at J, with 11 bases in the middle. The CDR3: CASSIVVNQEQYF. The CDR3 nucleotides read TGTGCCAGTAGTATAGTAGTGAATCAGGAGCAGTACTTC. The complete variable domain, with remaining parts taken from reference TRBV19 and TRBJ2-7, reads DGGITQSPKYLFRKEGQNVTLSCEQNLNHDAMYWYRQDPGQGLRLIYYSQIVNDFQKGDIAEGYSVSREKKESFPLTVTSAQKNPTAFYLCASSIVVNQEQYFGPGTRLTVT.

This chain joins TRBV6-5 and TRBJ1-2, with 7 bases lining up with TRBD1. Unmatched junction bases numbered 7, after V lost 5 bases and J lost 4 bases. Per the germline V gene, CDR1 is MNHEY and CDR2 is SVGAGI. This CDR3 is 14 amino acids long. CDR3 sequence: CASSGAGQPYGYTF. CDR3 DNA: TGTGCCAGCAGTGGCGCGGGACAGCCCTATGGCTACACCTTC.

This clone was detected only once. The chain joins TRBV27 to TRBJ2-5; D unresolved. Germline CDR1 is MNHEY and CDR2 is SMNVEV (reference sequence). The V gene lost 9 bases and the J gene lost 5 bases, with 10 bases spanning the gap. The CDR3 consists of 11 residues. CDR3 sequence: CASRGVETQYF. The DNA for the CDR3 is TGTGCCAGTCGAGGAGTGGAGACCCAGTACTTC.

The rearrangement links TRBV4-1 to TRBJ2-3; possibly TRBD1 for D (5 bases). V lost 4 bases and J 0 bases, leaving 17 bases between the germline ends. The CDR3 covers 17 residues. Germline V gene data show CDR1 as MGHRA and CDR2 as YSYEKL. CDR3 sequence (DNA): TGCGCCAGCAGCCTTAAGGGGTTTGAAGGTAGCACAGATACGCAGTATTTT. It is translated as CASSLKGFEGSTDTQYF.

The J gene is TRBJ2-1, the V gene TRBV13; 7 nucleotides match TRBD1. CDR1 and CDR2 from the germline V gene are PRHDT and FYEKMQ (reference sequence). The CDR3 loop spans 11 amino acids. With 1 base clipped from V and 15 bases from J, the junction kept 3 bases outside the gene matches. The CDR3 region is CASSLADRWFF. The CDR3 DNA follows: TGTGCCAGCAGCTTAGCGGACAGGTGGTTCTTC.

This clone is a singleton in its sample. The rearrangement joins TRBV9 to TRBJ1-2; D may be TRBD1 (5 bases). V dropped 4 bases and J dropped 2 bases, with 15 bases sitting between them. The CDR3 runs to 15 residues. Germline V CDR1 and CDR2: SGDLS, YYNGEE. In nucleotides, the CDR3 is TGTGCCAGCAGCACCCCCATCGGGGGAAACTATGGCTACACCTTC. It encodes CASSTPIGGNYGYTF.

V gene TRBV9 combines with J gene TRBJ1-5; D is unresolved. With 2 bases removed from V and 0 bases from J, the gap between germline ends came to 9 bases. This CDR3 region has 15 residues. Germline CDR1 SGDLS, CDR2 YYNGEE. CDR3 bases: TGTGCCAGCAGCGTTTCTGGGTCTAGCAATCAGCCCCAGCATTTT. It is translated as CASSVSGSSNQPQHF.

This chain uses TRBV5-5 with TRBJ2-2, with D unclear. Germline assignment: CDR1 SGHKS and CDR2 YYEKEE (reference sequence). Trimming shortened V by 1 base and J by 2 bases, and 0 bases separated the two germline ends. The CDR3 is made up of 12 amino acids. The CDR3 reads CASSLNTGELFF. DNA of the CDR3: TGTGCCAGCAGCTTGAACACCGGGGAGCTGTTTTTT.

This chain uses TRBV7-9 with TRBJ1-4; D is unclear. Trimming pared 2 bases from V and 7 bases from J, leaving 14 bases between. This CDR3 has 15 residues. Looked up from germline, CDR1 is SEHNR and CDR2 is FQNEAQ (reference sequence). The DNA for the CDR3 is TGTGCCAGCAGCTTAACAGACGACGAGGTTGAAAAACTGTTTTTT. This codes for CASSLTDDEVEKLFF. The complete variable domain, with remaining parts taken from reference TRBV7-9 and TRBJ1-4, reads DTGVSQNPRHKITKRGQNVTFRCDPISEHNRLYWYRQTLGQGPEFLTYFQNEAQLEKSRLLSDRFSAERPKGSFSTLEIQRTEQGDSAMYLCASSLTDDEVEKLFFGSGTQLSVL.

To note about this clone: The same CDR3 also results from other DNA sequences found in this sample. V gene TRBV7-9 combines with J gene TRBJ1-1; no firm D call. Germline loops: CDR1 SEHNR, CDR2 FQNEAQ (reference sequence). CDR3 length: 13 residues. Trimming removed 3 bases at V and 0 bases at J, with 5 bases between. The CDR3 DNA reads TGTGCCAGCAGCTTTCAAGTGAACACTGAAGCTTTCTTT. Translated: CASSFQVNTEAFF.

The V gene is TRBV15, the J gene TRBJ1-5, with 10 bases identical to TRBD1. Germline V CDR1 and CDR2: LNHNV, YYDKDF (reference sequence). This CDR3 is built from 14 residues. Trimming took 8 bases from V and 1 from J; bases not matched to a gene: 2. The CDR3 is CATGGQGSNQPQHF. DNA of the CDR3: TGTGCCACCGGGGGACAGGGGAGCAATCAGCCCCAGCATTTT.

The genes are TRBV29-1 and TRBJ2-1, with 9 bases identical to TRBD2. The CDR3 spans 19 residues. Germline V gene lookup returns CDR1 SQVTM and CDR2 ANQGSEA. After removal of 0 bases from V and 0 bases from J, the junction contained 12 bases not matched to a gene. The CDR3 loop reads CSVEDVGSGGRFSYNEQFF. In DNA, the CDR3 is TGCAGCGTTGAAGATGTTGGTAGCGGGGGACGTTTCTCCTACAATGAGCAGTTCTTC.